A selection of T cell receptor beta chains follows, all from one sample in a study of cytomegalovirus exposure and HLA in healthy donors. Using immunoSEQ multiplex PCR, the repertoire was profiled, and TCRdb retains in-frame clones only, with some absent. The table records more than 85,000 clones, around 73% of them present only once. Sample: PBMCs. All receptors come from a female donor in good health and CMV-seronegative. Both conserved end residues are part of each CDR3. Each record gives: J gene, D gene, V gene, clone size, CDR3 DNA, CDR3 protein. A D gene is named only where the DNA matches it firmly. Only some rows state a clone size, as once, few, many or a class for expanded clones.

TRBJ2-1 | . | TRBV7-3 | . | TGTGCCAGCAGCTTAAACAGGGACTCCTACAATGAGCAGTTCTTC | CASSLNRDSYNEQFF
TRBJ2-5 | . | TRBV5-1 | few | TGCGCCAGCACCCAGGGGAACATGGAAGAGACCCAGTACTTC | CASTQGNMEETQYF
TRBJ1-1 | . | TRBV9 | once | TGTGCCAGCAGCGTATTATATGGGAGTGAAGCTTTCTTT | CASSVLYGSEAFF
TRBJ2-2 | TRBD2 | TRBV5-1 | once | TGCGCCAGCAGCTCGCTCACTAGCGGTACCGGGGAGCTGTTTTTT | CASSSLTSGTGELFF
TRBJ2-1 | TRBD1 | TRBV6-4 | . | TGTGCCAGCAGTGCAGACAGGGGCCGCTCCTACAATGAGCAGTTCTTC | CASSADRGRSYNEQFF
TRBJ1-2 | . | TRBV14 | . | TGTGCCAGCAGCCGAGACGTCCGGGGTGTGGGTTCTGGCTACACCTTC | CASSRDVRGVGSGYTF
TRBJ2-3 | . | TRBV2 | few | TGTGCCAGCAGTGAAAGACAGGCCACCTACACAGATACGCAGTATTTT | CASSERQATYTDTQYF
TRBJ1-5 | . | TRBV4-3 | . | TGCGCCAGCAGCCAAGGGAAGGCGGGGAGCAATCAGCCCCAGCATTTT | CASSQGKAGSNQPQHF
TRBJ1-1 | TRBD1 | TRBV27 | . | TGTGCCAGCCCAGGGGGTTGGACTGAAGCTTTCTTT | CASPGGWTEAFF
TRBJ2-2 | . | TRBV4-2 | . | TGTGCCAGCAGCCTCGCCGGGACACGGAACACCGGGGAGCTGTTTTTT | CASSLAGTRNTGELFF
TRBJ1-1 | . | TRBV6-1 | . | TGTGCCAGCAGTCTGAGGGAGGAGAACACTGAAGCTTTCTTT | CASSLREENTEAFF
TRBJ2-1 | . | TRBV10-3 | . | TGTGTGACGGCGGGAAGCTCCTACAATGAGCAGTTCTTC | CVTAGSSYNEQFF
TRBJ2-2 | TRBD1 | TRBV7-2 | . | TGTGCCAGCAGTTTAGGTTACGGGACAGGAGAAAGGCTGTTTTTT | CASSLGYGTGERLFF
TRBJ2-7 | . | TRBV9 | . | TGTGCCAGCAGCGTAGAAGGGGCGGAATCCTACGAGCAGTACTTC | CASSVEGAESYEQYF
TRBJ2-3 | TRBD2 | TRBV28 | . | TGTGCCAGCAGTTTACTAGCGGGGTACACAGATACGCAGTATTTT | CASSLLAGYTDTQYF
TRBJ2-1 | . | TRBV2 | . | TGTGCCAGCAGTGAAGGCCCACCCGGGATAGGTATATCGCGGAATGAGCAGTTCTTC | CASSEGPPGIGISRNEQFF
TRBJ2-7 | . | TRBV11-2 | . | TGTGCCAGCAGACCACCCGGGACAAGAAGCTCCTACGAGCAGTACTTC | CASRPPGTRSSYEQYF
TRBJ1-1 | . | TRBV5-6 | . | TGTGCCAGCAGTTTTGGACAGCCCTCAGACAAAGCTTTCTTT | CASSFGQPSDKAFF
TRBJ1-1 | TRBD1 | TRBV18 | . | TGTGCCAGCTCCCGGGACAGGCAACGTGAAGCTTTCTTT | CASSRDRQREAFF
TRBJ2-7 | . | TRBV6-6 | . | TGTGCCAGCAGCCCAAGGAGTCCTACCTACGAGCAGTACTTC | CASSPRSPTYEQYF
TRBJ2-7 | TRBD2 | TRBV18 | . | TGTGCCAGCTCACCTGGGAGGGTAAAGGTCGGAGAGCAGTACTTC | CASSPGRVKVGEQYF
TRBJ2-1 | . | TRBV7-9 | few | TGTGCCAGCAGCCCCTCCGGGACTTACAATGAGCAGTTCTTC | CASSPSGTYNEQFF
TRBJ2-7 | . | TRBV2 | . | TGTGCCAGCAGTGAAGATGCGACAGGAAACGAGCAGTACTTC | CASSEDATGNEQYF
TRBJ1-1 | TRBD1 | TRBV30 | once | TGTGCCTGGAAGGCTCCGACAGGGTTGACGGTGAACACTGAAGCTTTCTTT | CAWKAPTGLTVNTEAFF
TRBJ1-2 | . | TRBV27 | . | TGTGCCAGCAGTTCCCCTAGGAACTATGGCTACACCTTC | CASSSPRNYGYTF
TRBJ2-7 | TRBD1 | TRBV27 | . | TGTGCCAGCAGGGGGACAGGGGGCGAGCAGTACTTC | CASRGTGGEQYF
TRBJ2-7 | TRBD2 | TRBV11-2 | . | TGTGCCAGCAGTAGACTTAGCGGGGGGGCCTACTACGAGCAGTACTTC | CASSRLSGGAYYEQYF
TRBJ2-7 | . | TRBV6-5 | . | TGTGCCAGCAGTTACTCGATGACTCTGGGTACCCGCGAGCAGTACTTC | CASSYSMTLGTREQYF
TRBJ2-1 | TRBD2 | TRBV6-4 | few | TGTGCCAGCAGTGACTCGGCGGGGGGCGGGGATGAGCAGTTCTTC | CASSDSAGGGDEQFF
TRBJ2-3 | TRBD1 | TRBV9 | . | TGTGCCAGCAGCGGACAGGGGAGCACAGATACGCAGTATTTT | CASSGQGSTDTQYF
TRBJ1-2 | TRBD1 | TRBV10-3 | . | TGTGCCATCAGCCCGGACAGGGCCTATGGCTACACCTTC | CAISPDRAYGYTF
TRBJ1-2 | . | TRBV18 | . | TGTGCCAGCTCACCAAGGGAGGCAGCACTCTATGGCTACACCTTC | CASSPREAALYGYTF
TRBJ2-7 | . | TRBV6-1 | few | TGTGCCAGCAGTGAAGAGGGGGGGCCCCCCTACGAGCAGTACTTC | CASSEEGGPPYEQYF
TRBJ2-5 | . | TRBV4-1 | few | TGCGACAGCAGCCAAGACCCCCAGGGAGGAGGGCAAGAGACCCAGTACTTC | CDSSQDPQGGGQETQYF
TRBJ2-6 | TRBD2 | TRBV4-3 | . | TGCGCCAGCAGCCAAGACTTGGGACTAGTGTCTGGGGCCAACGTCCTGACTTTC | CASSQDLGLVSGANVLTF
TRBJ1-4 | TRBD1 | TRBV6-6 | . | TGTGCCAGCAGTGTACAGGGGGGTGAAAAACTGTTTTTT | CASSVQGGEKLFF
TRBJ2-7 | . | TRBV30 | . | TGTGCCTGGAGTGTTATGTACGAGCAGTACTTC | CAWSVMYEQYF
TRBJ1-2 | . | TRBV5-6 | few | TGTGGACTAATTGCGGGGGTTGGCTACACCTTC | CGLIAGVGYTF
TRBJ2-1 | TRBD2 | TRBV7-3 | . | TGTGCCAGCAGCTTAAAGGGACTAGCTTTCTCAGGATACAATGAGCAGTTCTTC | CASSLKGLAFSGYNEQFF
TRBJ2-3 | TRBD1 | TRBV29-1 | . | TGCAGCGTTACGGGACAGAGCACAGATACGCAGTATTTT | CSVTGQSTDTQYF